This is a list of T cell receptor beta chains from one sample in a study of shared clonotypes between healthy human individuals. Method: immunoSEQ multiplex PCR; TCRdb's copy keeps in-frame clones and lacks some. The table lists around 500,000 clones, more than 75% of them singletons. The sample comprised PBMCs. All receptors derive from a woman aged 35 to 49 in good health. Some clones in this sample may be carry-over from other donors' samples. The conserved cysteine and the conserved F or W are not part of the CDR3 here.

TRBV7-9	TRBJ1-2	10	ASSPPTYGYT
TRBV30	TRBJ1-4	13	AWSSPGQGGEKLF
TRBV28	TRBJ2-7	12	ASSSVGGPHEQY
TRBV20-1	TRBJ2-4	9	SAKQGNIQY
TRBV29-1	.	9	SVVGAYEQY
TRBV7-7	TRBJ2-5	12	ASSSGTSQETQY
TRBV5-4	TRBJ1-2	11	ASSQQGLGGYT
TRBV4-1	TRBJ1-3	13	ASSPLRGTGNTIY
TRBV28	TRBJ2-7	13	ASSLSGREPYEQY
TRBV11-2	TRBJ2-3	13	ASSLLAGGRGTQY
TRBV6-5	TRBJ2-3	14	ASSYGVPGVTDTQY
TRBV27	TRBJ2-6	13	ASRAQGSGANVLT
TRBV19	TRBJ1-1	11	ASSYRENTEAF
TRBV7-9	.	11	ASSLTGEVEQY